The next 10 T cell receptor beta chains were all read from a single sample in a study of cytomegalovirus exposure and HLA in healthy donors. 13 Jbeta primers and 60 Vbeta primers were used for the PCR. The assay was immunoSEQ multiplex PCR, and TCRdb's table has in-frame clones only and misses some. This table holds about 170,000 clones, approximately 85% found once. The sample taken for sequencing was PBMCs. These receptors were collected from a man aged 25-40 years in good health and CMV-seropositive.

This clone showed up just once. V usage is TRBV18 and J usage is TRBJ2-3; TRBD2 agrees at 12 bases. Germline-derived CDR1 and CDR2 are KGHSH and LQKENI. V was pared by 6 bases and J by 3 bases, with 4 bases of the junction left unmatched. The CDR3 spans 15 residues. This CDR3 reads CASSATSGRTDTQYF. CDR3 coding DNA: TGTGCCAGCTCCGCTACTAGCGGGAGGACAGATACGCAGTATTTT.

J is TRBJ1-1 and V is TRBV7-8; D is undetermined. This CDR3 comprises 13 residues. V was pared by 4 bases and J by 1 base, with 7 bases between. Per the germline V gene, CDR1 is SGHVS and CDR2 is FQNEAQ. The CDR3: CASSYTPNTEAFF. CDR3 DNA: TGTGCCAGCAGCTATACACCGAACACTGAAGCTTTCTTT.

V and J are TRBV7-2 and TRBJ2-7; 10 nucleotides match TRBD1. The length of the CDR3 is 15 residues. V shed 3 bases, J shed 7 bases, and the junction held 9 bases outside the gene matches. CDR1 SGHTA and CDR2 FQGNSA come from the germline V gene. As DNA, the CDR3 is TGTGCCAGCAGCTTCCGGGACAGGGGAAGAGGGGAGCAGTACTTC. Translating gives CASSFRDRGRGEQYF.

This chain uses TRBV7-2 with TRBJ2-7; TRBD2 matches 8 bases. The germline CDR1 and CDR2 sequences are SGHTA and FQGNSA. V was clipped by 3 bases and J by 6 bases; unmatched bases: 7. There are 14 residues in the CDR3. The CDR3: CASSFRAGDVEQYF. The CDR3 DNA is TGTGCCAGCAGCTTTAGAGCGGGAGATGTCGAGCAGTACTTC. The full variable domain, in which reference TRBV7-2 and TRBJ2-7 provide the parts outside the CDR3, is GAGVSQSPSNKVTEKGKDVELRCDPISGHTALYWYRQSLGQGLEFLIYFQGNSAPDKSGLPSDRFSAERTGGSVSTLTIQRTQQEDSAVYLCASSFRAGDVEQYFGPGTRLTVT.

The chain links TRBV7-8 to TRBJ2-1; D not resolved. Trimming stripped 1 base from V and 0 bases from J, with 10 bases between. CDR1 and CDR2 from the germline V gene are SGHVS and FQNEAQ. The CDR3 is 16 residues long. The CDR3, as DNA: TGTGCCAGCAGCTTAGTCCCCAGAAGCTCCTACAATGAGCAGTTCTTC. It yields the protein CASSLVPRSSYNEQFF.

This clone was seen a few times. As DNA, the CDR3 is TGTGCCAGCAGCCCCGGGACAAGAAGCGCCGATGGCTACACCTTC. Protein: CASSPGTRSADGYTF. This chain links TRBV2 with TRBJ1-2, with D tentatively TRBD1 (6 bases). The CDR3 extends over 15 amino acids. V was pared by 6 bases and J by 6 bases, with 20 bases between. The germline V gene has CDR1 SNHLY and CDR2 FYNNEI.

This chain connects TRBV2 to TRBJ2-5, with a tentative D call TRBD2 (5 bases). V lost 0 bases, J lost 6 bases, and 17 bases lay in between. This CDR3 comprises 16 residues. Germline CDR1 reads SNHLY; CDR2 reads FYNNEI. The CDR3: CASSEALRREPQTQYF. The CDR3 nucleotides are TGTGCCAGCAGTGAAGCGCTTCGAAGGGAGCCACAGACCCAGTACTTC.

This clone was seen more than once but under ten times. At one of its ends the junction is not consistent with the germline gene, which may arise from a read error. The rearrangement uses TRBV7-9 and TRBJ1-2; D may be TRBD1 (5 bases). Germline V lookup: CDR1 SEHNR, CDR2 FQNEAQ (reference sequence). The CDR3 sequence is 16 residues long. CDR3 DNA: TGTTCCAGCAGCTTTGGGTCGGGGGGGATGCACTATGGCTACACCTTC. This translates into CSSSFGSGGMHYGYTF.

CDR3 loop: CASTPVGGGRGNEQFF. The CDR3 nucleotides read TGTGCCAGTACCCCAGTGGGGGGCGGGAGGGGAAATGAGCAGTTCTTC. The rearrangement uses TRBV19 and TRBJ2-1; 9 bases fit TRBD2. CDR1 LNHDA and CDR2 SQIVND come from the germline V gene (reference sequence). CDR3 size: 16 residues. The trim removed 7 bases at V and 7 bases at J, leaving 14 bases unmatched.

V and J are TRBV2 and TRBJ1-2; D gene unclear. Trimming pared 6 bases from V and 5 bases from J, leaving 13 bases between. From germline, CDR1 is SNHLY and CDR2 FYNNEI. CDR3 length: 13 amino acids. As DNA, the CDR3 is TGTGCCAGCAGGGCCAATGGGAGATATGGCTACACCTTC. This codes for CASRANGRYGYTF.